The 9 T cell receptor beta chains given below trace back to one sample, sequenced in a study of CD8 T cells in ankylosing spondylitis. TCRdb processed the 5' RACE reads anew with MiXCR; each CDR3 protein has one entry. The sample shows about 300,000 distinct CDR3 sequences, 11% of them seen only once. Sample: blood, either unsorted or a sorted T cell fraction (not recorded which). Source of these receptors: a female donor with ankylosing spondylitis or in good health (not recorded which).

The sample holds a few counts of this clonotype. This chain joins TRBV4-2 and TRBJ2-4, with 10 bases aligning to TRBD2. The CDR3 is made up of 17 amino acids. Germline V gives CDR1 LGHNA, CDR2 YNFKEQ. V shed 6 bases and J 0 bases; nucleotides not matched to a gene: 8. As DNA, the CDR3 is TGTGCCAGCAGGGGGCTAGCGGGGGCAGGAGCCAAAAACATTCAGTACTTC. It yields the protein CASRGLAGAGAKNIQYF.

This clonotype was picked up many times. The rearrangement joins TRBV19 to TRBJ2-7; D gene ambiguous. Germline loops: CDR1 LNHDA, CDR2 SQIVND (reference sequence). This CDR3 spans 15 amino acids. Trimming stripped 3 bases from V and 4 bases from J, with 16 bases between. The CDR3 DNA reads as TGTGCCAGTAGTATCCGAGATATGGGCGATTACGAGCAGTACTTC. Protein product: CASSIRDMGDYEQYF.

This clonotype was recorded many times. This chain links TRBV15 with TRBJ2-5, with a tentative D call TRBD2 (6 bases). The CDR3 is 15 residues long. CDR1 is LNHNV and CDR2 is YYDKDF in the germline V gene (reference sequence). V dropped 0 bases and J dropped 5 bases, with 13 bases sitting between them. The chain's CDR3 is CATSRDKGLGETQYF. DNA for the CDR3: TGTGCCACCAGCAGAGATAAGGGACTGGGGGAGACCCAGTACTTC.

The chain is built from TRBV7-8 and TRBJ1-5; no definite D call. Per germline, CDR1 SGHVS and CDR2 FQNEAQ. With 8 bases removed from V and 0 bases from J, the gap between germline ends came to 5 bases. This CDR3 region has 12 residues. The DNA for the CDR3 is TGTGCCAGCTGCTATAGCAATCAGCCCCAGCATTTT. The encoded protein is CASCYSNQPQHF.

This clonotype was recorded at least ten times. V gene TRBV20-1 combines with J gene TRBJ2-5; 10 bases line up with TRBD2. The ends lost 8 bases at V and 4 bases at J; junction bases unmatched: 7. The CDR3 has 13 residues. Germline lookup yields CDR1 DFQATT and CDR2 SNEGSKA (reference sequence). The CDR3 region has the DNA TGCAGTTGCAGGCTAGCGGGAGCAGAGACCCAGTACTTC. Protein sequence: CSCRLAGAETQYF.

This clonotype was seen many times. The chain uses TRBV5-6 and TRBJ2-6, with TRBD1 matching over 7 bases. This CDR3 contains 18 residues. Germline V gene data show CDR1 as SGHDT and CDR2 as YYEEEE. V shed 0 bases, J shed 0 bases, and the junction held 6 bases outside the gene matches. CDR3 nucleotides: TGTGCCAGCAGCTTGGCCCTGACAGGGACCTCTGGGGCCAACGTCCTGACTTTC. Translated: CASSLALTGTSGANVLTF.

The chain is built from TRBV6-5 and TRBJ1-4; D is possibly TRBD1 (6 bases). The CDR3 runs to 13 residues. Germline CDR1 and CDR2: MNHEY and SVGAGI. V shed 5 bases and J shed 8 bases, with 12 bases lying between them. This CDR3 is CASSNRVWEKLFF. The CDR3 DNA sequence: TGTGCCAGCAGTAACAGGGTTTGGGAAAAACTGTTTTTT.

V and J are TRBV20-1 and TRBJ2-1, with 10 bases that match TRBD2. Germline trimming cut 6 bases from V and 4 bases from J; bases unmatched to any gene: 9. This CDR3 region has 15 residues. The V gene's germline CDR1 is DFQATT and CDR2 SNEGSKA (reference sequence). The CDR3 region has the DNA TGCAGTGCGGATCTAGCGGGAGTCCAATACAATGAGCAGTTCTTC. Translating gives CSADLAGVQYNEQFF.

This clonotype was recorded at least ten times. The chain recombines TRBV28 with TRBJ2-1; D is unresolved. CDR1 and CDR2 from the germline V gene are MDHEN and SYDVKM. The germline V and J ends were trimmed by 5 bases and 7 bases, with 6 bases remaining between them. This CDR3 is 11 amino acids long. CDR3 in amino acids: CASSHQNEQFF. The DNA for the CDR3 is TGTGCCAGCAGTCATCAGAATGAGCAGTTCTTC.